The 2 T cell receptor beta chains below were found in one sample sequenced in a study of regulatory T cells in long-lasting Graves disease. Construction of the TCR beta libraries employed iRepertoire HTBI primers in conjunction with Arm-PCR of CDR3 regions. TCRdb processed the multiplex PCR reads anew with MiXCR; each CDR3 protein has one entry. The table records 200,000 to 300,000 distinct CDR3 sequences, 20% to 25% of them present only once. Time point meaning: newly diagnosed GD, antithyroid drugs for less than 3 months. From RNA extracted from PBMCs, the TCR library was made. Sequenced material: peripheral blood mononuclear cells (PBMCs), taken at new diagnosis, from a patient treated with antithyroid drugs. All receptors derive from a female donor with Graves disease.

V and J are TRBV5-1 and TRBJ1-6; no firm D call. Germline CDR1 reads SGHRS; CDR2 reads YFSETQ. V was trimmed by 1 base and J by 5 bases, leaving 10 bases between them. The CDR3 covers 15 residues. CDR3 DNA: TGCGCCAGCAGCTTGAGTAGGGCGAATAATTCACCCCTCCACTTT. It specifies CASSLSRANNSPLHF.

This clonotype occurred many times. CDR3 sequence reads: CASSLLSGPYNEQFF. In DNA form, the CDR3 reads TGTGCCAGCAGCTTACTTAGCGGTCCCTACAATGAGCAGTTCTTC. This sequence joins TRBV7-3 and TRBJ2-1, with a tentative D call TRBD2 (6 bases). Trimming shortened V by 2 bases and J by 2 bases, and 10 bases separated the two germline ends. This CDR3 has 15 residues. Germline V gene sequence: CDR1 SGHTA, CDR2 FQGTGA.